The T cell receptor (beta chain) under discussion was sequenced for a study of circulating and synovial CD4+ cells in juvenile arthritis (dated by TCRdb to the mid-2010s). Concerning the study at large: Within each patient, the TCRbeta CDR3 repertoires of synovial CD4 T cells, bulk blood CD4 T cells and circulating HLA-DR+ CD4 T cells were compared. Repertoire sequencing was performed with the aim of confirming enrichment of synovial clonotypes in a circulating synovial-like CD4 T cell subset. Here is what the overall study found, with its caveats: Since overlap with synovium went up as sequencing depth increased, the measured fractions of shared clonotypes likely underestimated the full repertoire overlap. Synovial and circulating pathogenic-like lymphocyte repertoires were less diverse than bulk blood CD4 repertoires, with some CPL samples as oligoclonal as synovium. Circulating pathogenic-like lymphocytes clustered together with synovial T cells, and compared with bulk blood, the circulating pathogenic-like lymphocytes shared a substantially higher fraction of CDR3 sequences with synovium. No difference between circulating pathogenic-like lymphocytes and bulk blood T cells was detected by traditional Vbeta family usage analysis. Because T cell genome counts in CPL samples and bulk blood CD4 samples differed by at least an order of magnitude, sample-size effects were addressed.

This clone was observed once. Its binding antigen is unknown. Base qualities are not recorded, but no much larger clone differs from it by a single base. Library construction relied on the immunoSEQ multiplex PCR assay. An external provider performed TCRbeta CDR3 sequencing as a commercial service. In the authors' own workflow: Productive nucleotide sequences and amino acid sequences obtained through in silico translation were used in the analyses. Diversity was measured as Renyi entropy over a range of alpha values, and the median of 200 repeated subsamples was taken to equalise sample size. The distance between each pair of repertoires was calculated as one minus the Chao-modified Jaccard index, which corrects for under-sampling, and this distance was used for clustering. Frequency-weighted overlap with synovial clonotypes was calculated across 200 sample sizes, using 200 draws without replacement for each, and the value reported was the one at the size of the smaller sample. The immuneACCESS repertoire file appears here via TCRdb, limited to in-frame rearrangements. These files lack a portion of the clones; in checked studies, under half of the deficit traces to unresolved V genes, and the cause of the others is not known. V, J and clone size derive from that table, while D and trimming were established from the DNA sequence. Present in this sample are 32,000 or so clones, nearly 95% of which were seen just once. The ten top clones hold roughly 0.16% of the sample.

Donors of the sequenced samples were patients with active juvenile idiopathic arthritis. Cells were sorted right after thawing, and dead cells were excluded with Live/Dead Fixable Near-IR Stain. The sequenced material came from CD4+ T cells from blood. This TCR was recovered from a human donor with juvenile idiopathic arthritis.

The nucleotides are TGTGCCAGCAGTTCCAGCGGGAGGGTACACTACGAGCAGTACTTC. Its protein is CASSSSGRVHYEQYF. Here the chain combines TRBV27 and TRBJ2-7; TRBD2 agrees with 10 junctional bases. CDR3 length: 15 amino acids, cysteine to phenylalanine. The DNA shown is the 45-base CDR3, in frame from base 1. Per the germline V gene (reference sequence), MNHEY is the CDR1 and SMNVEV is the CDR2. Ends trimmed: V by 4 bases, J by 3 bases; bases unmatched to a gene: 6.